The present entry profiles one TCR beta chain with its context. V lost 4 bases and J 2 bases, leaving 14 bases between the germline ends. The CDR3 is made up of 16 amino acids. CDR1 KGHDR and CDR2 SFDVKD come from the germline V gene. The entry originates in a study of blood T cell repertoires in COVID-19. The table came from immunoSEQ multiplex PCR; TCRdb's copy has only in-frame clones and leaves some out. Of 110,000 to 150,000 clones in the sample, roughly 79% were seen once. The receptor was isolated from a man aged 50-60 years with active or convalescent COVID-19. The chain joins TRBV24-1 to TRBJ2-1; maybe TRBD1 (6 bases). The sequenced material came from peripheral blood. The CDR3 nucleotides read TGTGCCACCAGTGACTCCGGGACACGGACCTACAATGAGCAGTTCTTC. Translated, it gives CATSDSGTRTYNEQFF.